Listed here is a single T cell receptor beta chain. The antigen is undetermined. Primers included in the PCR were 60 Vbeta and 13 Jbeta primers. The assay was immunoSEQ multiplex PCR, and TCRdb's table has in-frame clones only and misses some. This table has fewer than 95,000 clones, 65% to 75% appearing once. These data come from a study of cytomegalovirus exposure and HLA in healthy donors. Study results and caveats: Some TCR beta chains (164 of them) were listed as cytomegalovirus-associated. Rare sequences made up most TCRs, while some public TCRs were found in many donors. Equally common other TCR beta chains were less clonally expanded than HLA-associated ones, a later analysis found.

The sequence came from a middle-aged woman in good health and CMV-seropositive. The sample comprised PBMCs.

The CDR3 DNA sequence: TGTGCCAGCAGTTTATTAGTCGGGAATTCACCCCTCCACTTT. Translation gives CASSLLVGNSPLHF. The genes are TRBV28 and TRBJ1-6; D gene unclear. Trimming took 1 base from V and 7 from J, leaving 8 bases between them. This CDR3 contains 14 residues. CDR1 is MDHEN, CDR2 SYDVKM, per germline.